The T cell receptor (beta chain) under discussion was sequenced for a study of blood T cells in healthy people across ages. The study's findings and limits: Whereas aged donors had fewer naive CD4+ cells, long-lived donors had more of them and higher diversity.

Per sample, no less than 5 micrograms of total RNA were extracted. This clonotype appeared many times. Its antigen remains unknown. CDR1 is SGHTA, CDR2 FQGNSA, per germline. J lost 3 bases, V lost 5 bases, and 3 bases had no gene match. The CDR3 has 16 residues. A sample-barcoded 5' primer and a J-beta primer mix were used in a second PCR of roughly 6 to 11 cycles. Each CDR3 protein gets one entry after TCRdb re-called the 5' RACE reads with MiXCR. The sample comprises roughly 800,000 distinct CDR3 sequences, 55% to 75% of which are singletons, and 20% to 25% rests with the top ten. The source of this sequence is a young man in good health. This sequence joins TRBV7-2 and TRBJ2-3; 15 bases agree with TRBD2. Sequenced sample: blood. CDR3 residues: CASSDGLAGGTDTQYF. CDR3 bases: TGTGCCAGCAGCGATGGACTAGCGGGAGGGACAGATACGCAGTATTTT. Variable domain in full (rest from reference TRBV7-2 and TRBJ2-3): GAGVSQSPSNKVTEKGKDVELRCDPISGHTALYWYRQSLGQGLEFLIYFQGNSAPDKSGLPSDRFSAERTGGSVSTLTIQRTQQEDSAVYLCASSDGLAGGTDTQYFGPGTRLTVL.